These T cell receptor beta chains were read from a single sample in a study of beta chain features in type 1 diabetes. Produced via immunoSEQ multiplex PCR; TCRdb's table is partial and in-frame only. The sample holds 500,000 to 700,000 clones; 15% to 19% are singletons and the top ten take about 0.087%. Material for sequencing was naive CD4+ T cells from blood. These receptors were taken from a man aged 18 to 30 in good health. The CDR3 runs from the conserved cysteine through the conserved F or W. D genes are given only for firm matches. Where a row states a size, it is once, few, many or the class of an expanded clone; other rows omit it.

j_call: TRBJ2-3; clone_size: few; v_call: TRBV4-3; d_call: TRBD2; cdr3_nt: TGCGCCAGCAGCCAACCCGGGACTAGCGGCACAGATACGCAGTATTTT; cdr3_aa: CASSQPGTSGTDTQYF
j_call: TRBJ2-1; clone_size: few; v_call: TRBV11-3; d_call: TRBD2; cdr3_nt: TGTGCCAGCAGCCCTAGCGGGGCCTACAATGAGCAGTTCTTC; cdr3_aa: CASSPSGAYNEQFF
j_call: TRBJ2-7; clone_size: NA; v_call: TRBV10-3; d_call: TRBD2; cdr3_nt: TGTGCCATCAGTGATCCCGGGAGGGGGTACTACGAGCAGTACTTC; cdr3_aa: CAISDPGRGYYEQYF
j_call: TRBJ2-1; clone_size: NA; v_call: TRBV12-5; d_call: TRBD2; cdr3_nt: TGTGCTAGTGGTTTGTTCACCCGGGGACTAGCGGGATATGAGCAGTTCTTC; cdr3_aa: CASGLFTRGLAGYEQFF
j_call: TRBJ2-7; clone_size: NA; v_call: TRBV4-3; d_call: TRBD2; cdr3_nt: TGCGCCAGCAGCCAAGAACGGGGACTAGCGAGCTCCTACGAGCAGTACTTC; cdr3_aa: CASSQERGLASSYEQYF
j_call: TRBJ1-2; clone_size: few; v_call: TRBV11-2; d_call: TRBD1; cdr3_nt: TGTGCCAGCAGATATCCGGGACAGGGCTATGGCTACACCTTC; cdr3_aa: CASRYPGQGYGYTF
j_call: TRBJ2-5; clone_size: NA; v_call: TRBV7-9; d_call: TRBD1; cdr3_nt: TGTGCCAGCAGCTCCGAGGGGGCCAGGGAGACCCAGTACTTC; cdr3_aa: CASSSEGARETQYF
j_call: TRBJ2-7; clone_size: few; v_call: TRBV6-5; d_call: NA; cdr3_nt: TGTGCCACCACACGGGGGTTCTCCTACGAGCAGTACTTC; cdr3_aa: CATTRGFSYEQYF
j_call: TRBJ2-1; clone_size: NA; v_call: TRBV7-3; d_call: TRBD2; cdr3_nt: TGTGCCAGCAGTGTTTCTAGCGGGAGTGTTAATGAGCAGTTCTTC; cdr3_aa: CASSVSSGSVNEQFF
j_call: TRBJ1-1; clone_size: NA; v_call: TRBV5-6; d_call: NA; cdr3_nt: TGTGCCAGCACTCAACAACCGATCGACACTGAAGCTTTCTTT; cdr3_aa: CASTQQPIDTEAFF
j_call: TRBJ1-5; clone_size: few; v_call: TRBV2; d_call: NA; cdr3_nt: TGTGCCAGCAGGCGGGACATAGGGAGCCAGCATTTT; cdr3_aa: CASRRDIGSQHF
j_call: TRBJ1-1; clone_size: NA; v_call: TRBV6-1; d_call: TRBD1; cdr3_nt: TGTGCCAGCGGGACAGGGGTGATGAACACTGAAGCTTTCTTT; cdr3_aa: CASGTGVMNTEAFF
j_call: TRBJ1-1; clone_size: NA; v_call: TRBV20-1; d_call: NA; cdr3_nt: TGCAGTGCTAGAAGGACAGCTGAAGCTTTCTTT; cdr3_aa: CSARRTAEAFF
j_call: TRBJ1-3; clone_size: few; v_call: TRBV9; d_call: NA; cdr3_nt: TGTGCCAGCACAGACTCTGGAAACACCATATATTTT; cdr3_aa: CASTDSGNTIYF
j_call: TRBJ2-3; clone_size: NA; v_call: TRBV9; d_call: NA; cdr3_nt: TGTGCCAGCAGCGTAGATCTGGGGGCAGGCACAGATACGCAGTATTTT; cdr3_aa: CASSVDLGAGTDTQYF
j_call: TRBJ2-4; clone_size: NA; v_call: TRBV6-5; d_call: TRBD1; cdr3_nt: TGTGCCAGCACGGACAGGGGATTAGCCAAAAACATTCAGTACTTC; cdr3_aa: CASTDRGLAKNIQYF
j_call: TRBJ2-1; clone_size: few; v_call: TRBV28; d_call: NA; cdr3_nt: TGTGCCAGCAAAAACGTGCAATTTTGGCTCTTC; cdr3_aa: CASKNVQFWLF
j_call: TRBJ2-1; clone_size: few; v_call: TRBV18; d_call: NA; cdr3_nt: TGTGCCAGCTCCCCCCAGTTGGCGGACAATGAGCAGTTCTTC; cdr3_aa: CASSPQLADNEQFF
j_call: TRBJ2-5; clone_size: NA; v_call: TRBV7-2; d_call: TRBD1; cdr3_nt: TGTGCCAGCAGCGCTTTCGGGGACAGGGGACGAGAGACCCAGTACTTC; cdr3_aa: CASSAFGDRGRETQYF
j_call: TRBJ1-2; clone_size: NA; v_call: TRBV9; d_call: TRBD1; cdr3_nt: TGTGCCAGCAGCGTAGATATGGACAGGGGGCGCGGCTACACCTTC; cdr3_aa: CASSVDMDRGRGYTF
j_call: TRBJ2-7; clone_size: NA; v_call: TRBV7-3; d_call: TRBD1; cdr3_nt: TGTGCCAGCAGCCTTCAGGGACAGGGGGCGGTCGAGCAGTACTTC; cdr3_aa: CASSLQGQGAVEQYF
j_call: TRBJ1-5; clone_size: NA; v_call: TRBV5-1; d_call: NA; cdr3_nt: TGCGCCAGCAGCTTATTCCCTAGCAATCAGCCCCAGCATTTT; cdr3_aa: CASSLFPSNQPQHF
j_call: TRBJ2-6; clone_size: few; v_call: TRBV29-1; d_call: NA; cdr3_nt: TGCAGCGTTGGGACCTCTGGGGCCAACGTCCTGACTTTC; cdr3_aa: CSVGTSGANVLTF
j_call: TRBJ1-1; clone_size: once; v_call: TRBV5-1; d_call: NA; cdr3_nt: TGCGCCAGCAGCTTGGACCGATTTGAAGCTTTCTTT; cdr3_aa: CASSLDRFEAFF
j_call: TRBJ2-2; clone_size: few; v_call: TRBV6-5; d_call: NA; cdr3_nt: TGTGCCAGCAGTTACGAGCCCACCGGGGAGCTGTTTTTT; cdr3_aa: CASSYEPTGELFF
j_call: TRBJ2-7; clone_size: NA; v_call: TRBV7-9; d_call: TRBD1; cdr3_nt: TGTGCCAGCAGCTCCCCATCACAGGGGGCTAGGGAGCAGTACTTC; cdr3_aa: CASSSPSQGAREQYF
j_call: TRBJ1-2; clone_size: few; v_call: TRBV28; d_call: NA; cdr3_nt: TGTGCCAGCAAAGACAGCCTCTATGGCTACACCTTC; cdr3_aa: CASKDSLYGYTF
j_call: TRBJ2-4; clone_size: few; v_call: TRBV27; d_call: TRBD1; cdr3_nt: TGTGCCAGCAGTGTAGGACAGGGGGTTTCCAAAAACATTCAGTACTTC; cdr3_aa: CASSVGQGVSKNIQYF
j_call: TRBJ1-1; clone_size: NA; v_call: TRBV7-6; d_call: NA; cdr3_nt: TGTGCCAGCAGCTTATGGAGGGTATCGGTGAACACTGAAGCTTTCTTT; cdr3_aa: CASSLWRVSVNTEAFF
j_call: TRBJ2-1; clone_size: few; v_call: TRBV2; d_call: NA; cdr3_nt: TGTGCCAGCAGCCTAGGGTCGAGCTCCTACAATGAGCAGTTCTTC; cdr3_aa: CASSLGSSSYNEQFF
j_call: TRBJ2-1; clone_size: few; v_call: TRBV6-5; d_call: TRBD1; cdr3_nt: TGTGCCAGCAGTAACAGGGGGCGCAAGCATGAGCAGTTCTTC; cdr3_aa: CASSNRGRKHEQFF
j_call: TRBJ2-1; clone_size: few; v_call: TRBV10-3; d_call: TRBD2; cdr3_nt: TGTGCCATCAGTGAGACCTTACTAGCGAAGATCTACAATGAGCAGTTCTTC; cdr3_aa: CAISETLLAKIYNEQFF
j_call: TRBJ1-4; clone_size: few; v_call: TRBV5-4; d_call: TRBD1; cdr3_nt: TGTGCCAGCAGCTTGGGGACAGGGTCCGGTGAAAAACTGTTTTTT; cdr3_aa: CASSLGTGSGEKLFF